This T cell receptor beta chain is drawn from a study of blood T cell repertoires in COVID-19. Looking at the study overall: The samples span acute and convalescent COVID-19 from the United States, Italy and Spain. From T cells, B-cell-depleted T cells, or PBMCs came the material, which was cDNA or gDNA.

V shed 0 bases and J shed 3 bases, with 19 bases lying between them. The germline V gene has CDR1 SGDLS and CDR2 YYNGEE. The CDR3 has 17 amino acids. The data were produced by immunoSEQ multiplex PCR, yet TCRdb's version contains in-frame clones alone and is incomplete. The profile covers tens of thousands of clones, with 85% to 90% appearing a single time and roughly 18% taken by the ten largest. The TCR originated in a man at least 80 years old in a cohort sampled during active COVID-19. The genes are TRBV9 and TRBJ2-7; D perhaps matches TRBD2 (6 bases). Sequenced material: peripheral blood. The CDR3 nucleotides read TGTGCCAGCAGCGTAGCTTCTGGGGGGACCGGCATCTACGAGCAGTACTTC. This translates into CASSVASGGTGIYEQYF.